The 7 T cell receptor beta chains below come from one sample, sequenced in a study of shared clonotypes between healthy human individuals. Assay: immunoSEQ multiplex PCR; the TCRdb copy retains only in-frame clones and omits some. The repertoire includes roughly 550,000 clones, nearly 97% of them detected once, and around 0.097% sits in the top ten. CD45RO-negative cells were positively selected for CCR7, leaving out terminally differentiated effector memory CD45RA+ cells. Sample: naive CD8+ T cells sorted from blood. The receptors come from a woman aged 25 to 39 in good health.

The gene calls are TRBV28 and TRBJ2-5; D is uncertain. CDR1 and CDR2 from the germline V gene are MDHEN and SYDVKM. This CDR3 region has 12 residues. Trimming shortened V by 7 bases and J by 4 bases, and 10 bases separated the two germline ends. CDR3 region: CASTRYGETQYF. CDR3 nucleotides: TGTGCCAGCACCCGCTACGGAGAGACCCAGTACTTC.

The rearrangement uses TRBV28 and TRBJ2-7, with 7 bases that match TRBD1. The CDR3 has 17 amino acids. CDR1 is MDHEN and CDR2 is SYDVKM in the germline V gene. V gave up 4 bases and J gave up 2 bases; unmatched junction bases: 14. The CDR3 here is CASSYRYRDSGTYEQYF. The CDR3 DNA is TGTGCCAGCAGTTACCGATACCGGGACAGTGGGACCTACGAGCAGTACTTC.

This chain connects TRBV27 to TRBJ1-2, with TRBD1 identical over 11 bases. Germline values: CDR1 MNHEY, CDR2 SMNVEV (reference sequence). CDR3 length: 15 amino acids. V lost 5 bases and J lost 5; bases outside the gene matches: 7. The CDR3 region is CASSPGTGGPYGYTF. CDR3 nucleotide sequence: TGTGCCAGCAGTCCCGGGACAGGGGGGCCTTATGGCTACACCTTC.

The chain uses TRBV5-1 and TRBJ2-1, with a weak D call TRBD2 (6 bases). Looked up from germline, CDR1 is SGHRS and CDR2 is YFSETQ. The V and J ends lost 0 bases and 3 bases respectively, with 16 bases between them. The CDR3 length is 17 residues. CDR3 loop: CASSLGDVGGNYNEQFF. The CDR3 DNA follows: TGCGCCAGCAGCTTGGGAGACGTAGGCGGGAACTACAATGAGCAGTTCTTC.

This rearrangement joins TRBV6-5 to TRBJ1-4; D gene uncertain. The CDR3 is 14 residues long. Germline V gene sequence: CDR1 MNHEY, CDR2 SVGAGI. Trimming removed 5 bases from V and 0 bases from J, with 7 bases in between. The CDR3 region has the DNA TGTGCCAGCAGTCCACTGACAACTAATGAAAAACTGTTTTTT. Its protein is CASSPLTTNEKLFF.

The V gene is TRBV6-1, the J gene TRBJ2-5, with D unresolved. From germline, CDR1 is MNHNS and CDR2 SASEGT. The CDR3 has 16 amino acids. Trimming cost V 2 bases and J 5 bases, with 18 bases left between them. The CDR3 protein is CASSETWRNSRETQYF. The CDR3 DNA reads TGTGCCAGCAGTGAAACCTGGCGGAATTCCCGTGAGACCCAGTACTTC.

The rearrangement links TRBV9 to TRBJ1-1, with D maybe TRBD1 (6 bases). The CDR3 is 13 residues long. Per germline, CDR1 SGDLS and CDR2 YYNGEE. V lost 5 bases, J lost 6 bases, and 14 bases lay in between. The chain's CDR3 is CASRPDQGSEAFF. CDR3 nucleotide sequence: TGTGCCAGCAGACCCGATCAGGGGTCTGAAGCTTTCTTT.